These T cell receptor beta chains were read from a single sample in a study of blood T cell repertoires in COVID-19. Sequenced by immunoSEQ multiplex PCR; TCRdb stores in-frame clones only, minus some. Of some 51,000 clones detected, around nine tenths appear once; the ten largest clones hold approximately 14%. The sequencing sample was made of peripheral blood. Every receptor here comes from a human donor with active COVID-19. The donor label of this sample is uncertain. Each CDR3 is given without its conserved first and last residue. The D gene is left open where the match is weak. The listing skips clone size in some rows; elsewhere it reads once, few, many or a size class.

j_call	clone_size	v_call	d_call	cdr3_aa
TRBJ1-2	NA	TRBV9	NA	ASSDGRGLGYT
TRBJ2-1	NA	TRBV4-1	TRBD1	ASRPGGAGNEQF
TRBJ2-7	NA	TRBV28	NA	ASSNRDLSYEQY
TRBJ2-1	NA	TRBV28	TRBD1	ASSPVGGLTRDEQF
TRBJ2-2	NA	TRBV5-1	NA	ASSLTETLTRTGELF
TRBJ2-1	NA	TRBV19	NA	ASSPTSSYNEQF
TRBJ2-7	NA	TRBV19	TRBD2	ASSIGSGRAAYEQY
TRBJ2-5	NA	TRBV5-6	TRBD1	ASSGGTGQETQY
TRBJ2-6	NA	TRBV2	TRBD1	ASSGGTGISGANVLT
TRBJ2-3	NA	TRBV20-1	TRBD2	GGTSEGSQY
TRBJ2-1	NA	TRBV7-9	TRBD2	ASSRGVGQNEQF
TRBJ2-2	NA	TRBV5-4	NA	ASSLFGQRNTGELF
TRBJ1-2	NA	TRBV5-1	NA	ASSPRRTENYGYT
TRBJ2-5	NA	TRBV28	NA	ASSLRQGGETQY
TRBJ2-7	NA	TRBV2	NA	ASEETDYEQY
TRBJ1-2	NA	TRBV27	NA	ASSPSSGVNNYGYT
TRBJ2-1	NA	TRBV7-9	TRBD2	ASSLLAGGLDNEQF
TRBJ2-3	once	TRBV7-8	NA	ASSLVDQAQY
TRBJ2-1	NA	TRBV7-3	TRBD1	ASSLVGQGPPYNEQF
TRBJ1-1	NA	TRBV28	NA	ASSLFTGYTEAF
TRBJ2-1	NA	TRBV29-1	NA	SVERTPGNEQF
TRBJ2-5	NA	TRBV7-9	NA	ASSRGTAETQY
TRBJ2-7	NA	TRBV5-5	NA	ASSLANSGTAIYEQY
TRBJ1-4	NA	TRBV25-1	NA	ASTLGGLNEKLF
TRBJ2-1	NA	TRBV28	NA	ASSFGAGVEPHEQF
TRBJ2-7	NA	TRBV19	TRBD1	ASSSQEGQPFSYEQY
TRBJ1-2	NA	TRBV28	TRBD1	ASSSRRGHYGYT
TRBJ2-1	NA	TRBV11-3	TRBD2	ASSGTSGGPRDEQF
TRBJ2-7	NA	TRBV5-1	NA	ASSLGSGASYEQY
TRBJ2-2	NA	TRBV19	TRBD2	ASSIPLAGGGIGVGELF
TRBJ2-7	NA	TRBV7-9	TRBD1	ASSLGQGTYEQY
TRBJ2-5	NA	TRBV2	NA	ASSTPGGQQSGGETQY
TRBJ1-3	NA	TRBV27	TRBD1	ASSLEAGGYGNTIY
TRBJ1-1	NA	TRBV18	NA	ASSPLAGGRTEAF
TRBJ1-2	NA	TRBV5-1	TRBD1	ASSGGTGPIYGYT
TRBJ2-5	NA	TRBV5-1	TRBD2	ASSLWALAGEGETQY
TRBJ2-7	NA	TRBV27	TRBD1	ASSLGQGNPYEQY
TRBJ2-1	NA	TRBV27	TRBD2	ASRVAGDNEQF